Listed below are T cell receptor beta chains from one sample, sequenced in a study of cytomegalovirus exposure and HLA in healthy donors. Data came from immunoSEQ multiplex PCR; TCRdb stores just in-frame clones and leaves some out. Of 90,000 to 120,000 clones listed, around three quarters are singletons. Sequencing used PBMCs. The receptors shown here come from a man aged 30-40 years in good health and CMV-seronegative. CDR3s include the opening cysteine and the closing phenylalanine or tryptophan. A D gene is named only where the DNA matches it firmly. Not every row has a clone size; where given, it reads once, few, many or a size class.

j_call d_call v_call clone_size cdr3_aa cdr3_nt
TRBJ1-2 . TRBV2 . CASSKQGDYGYTF TGTGCCAGCAGTAAACAAGGGGACTATGGCTACACCTTC
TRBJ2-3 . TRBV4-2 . CASSQDPQRNTDTQYF TGTGCCAGCAGCCAAGATCCCCAGCGGAACACAGATACGCAGTATTTT
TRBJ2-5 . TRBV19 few CASSGETQYF TGTGCCAGTAGCGGAGAGACCCAGTACTTC
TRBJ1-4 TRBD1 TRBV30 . CAWSVQMTGGEKLFF TGTGCCTGGAGTGTACAGATGACAGGGGGGGAAAAACTGTTTTTT
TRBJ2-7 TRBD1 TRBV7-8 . CASSFQMGQGPYEQYF TGTGCCAGCAGCTTTCAAATGGGACAGGGACCCTACGAGCAGTACTTC
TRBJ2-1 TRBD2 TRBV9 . CASSVNGLVNEQFF TGTGCCAGCAGCGTAAACGGACTAGTCAATGAGCAGTTCTTC
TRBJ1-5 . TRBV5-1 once CASSLARGQPQHF TGCGCCAGCAGCTTGGCCCGCGGTCAGCCCCAGCATTTT
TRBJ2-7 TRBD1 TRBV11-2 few CASSRLQGTPEQYF TGTGCCAGCAGCCGCTTACAGGGGACCCCCGAGCAGTACTTC
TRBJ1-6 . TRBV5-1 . CASSFGGESPLHF TGCGCCAGCAGCTTCGGGGGAGAGTCACCCCTCCACTTT
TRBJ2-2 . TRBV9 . CASSERGTGELFF TGTGCCAGCAGCGAACGGGGCACCGGGGAGCTGTTTTTT
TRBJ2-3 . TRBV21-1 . CASSKRGLAGGPNTQYF TGTGCCAGCAGCAAAAGAGGACTAGCGGGAGGGCCTAATACGCAGTATTTT
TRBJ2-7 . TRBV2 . CASSEGQGSINEQYF TGTGCCAGCAGTGAAGGGCAGGGGAGTATTAACGAGCAGTACTTC
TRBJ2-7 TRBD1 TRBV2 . CATHEDRISYEQYF TGTGCCACCCACGAGGACAGGATCTCCTACGAGCAGTACTTC
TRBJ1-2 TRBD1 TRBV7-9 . CASSGDSNYGYTF TGTGCCAGCAGCGGGGACAGCAACTATGGCTACACCTTC
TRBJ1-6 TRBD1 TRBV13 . CASGTANSPLHF TGTGCCAGCGGGACAGCAAATTCACCCCTCCACTTT
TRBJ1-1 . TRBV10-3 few CAIGQGISEAFF TGTGCCATCGGGCAGGGAATCTCTGAAGCTTTCTTT
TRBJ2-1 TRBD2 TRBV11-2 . CASSLRSGGGNEQFF TGTGCCAGCAGCTTACGGAGCGGGGGGGGTAATGAGCAGTTCTTC
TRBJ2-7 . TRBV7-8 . CASSLAWSGQVPYEQYF TGTGCCAGCAGCTTAGCGTGGTCAGGCCAGGTGCCCTACGAGCAGTACTTC
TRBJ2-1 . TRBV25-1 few CASRISEDEQFF TGTGCCAGCAGAATCAGTGAGGATGAGCAGTTCTTC
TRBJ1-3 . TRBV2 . CASRQGRGSGNTIYF TGTGCCAGCAGGCAGGGTCGTGGCTCTGGAAACACCATATATTTT
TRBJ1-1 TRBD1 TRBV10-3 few CAISEYWDSQNTEAFF TGTGCCATCAGTGAGTATTGGGACAGCCAGAACACTGAAGCTTTCTTT
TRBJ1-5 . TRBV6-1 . CASLFTGSNQPQHF TGTGCCAGCCTCTTTACAGGGTCCAATCAGCCCCAGCATTTT
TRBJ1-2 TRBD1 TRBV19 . CASSQIQGYGYTF TGTGCCAGTAGCCAAATACAGGGGTATGGCTACACCTTC
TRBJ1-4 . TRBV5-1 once CASSPRTDEKLFF TGCGCCAGCAGCCCCCGGACAGATGAAAAACTGTTTTTT
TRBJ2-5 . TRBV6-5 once CASSYTGLQETQYF TGTGCCAGCAGTTACACAGGGTTACAAGAGACCCAGTACTTC
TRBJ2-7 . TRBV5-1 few CASSLQTGSSYEQYF TGCGCCAGCAGCCTACAGACCGGGAGCTCCTACGAGCAGTACTTC
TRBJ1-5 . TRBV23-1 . CASSHPGVSNQPQHF TGCGCCAGCAGTCACCCAGGGGTCTCCAATCAGCCCCAGCATTTT
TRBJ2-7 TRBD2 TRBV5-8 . CASIPRGEWYEQYF TGTGCCAGCATCCCACGGGGGGAGTGGTACGAGCAGTACTTC
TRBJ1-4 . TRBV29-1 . CSVGWGANEKLFF TGCAGCGTTGGTTGGGGGGCTAATGAAAAACTGTTTTTT
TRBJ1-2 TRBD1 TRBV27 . CASSFGTEVGYGYTF TGTGCCAGCAGTTTTGGGACAGAGGTAGGGTATGGCTACACCTTC
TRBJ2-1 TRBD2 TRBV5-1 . CASSPGGGYNEQFF TGCGCCAGCAGCCCGGGGGGGGGCTACAATGAGCAGTTCTTC
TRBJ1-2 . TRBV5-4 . CASSTPDYGYTF TGTGCCAGCAGCACCCCAGACTATGGCTACACCTTC
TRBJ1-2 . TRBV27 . CASSSLGQNYGYTF TGTGCCAGCAGTTCCCTTGGGCAGAACTATGGCTACACCTTC
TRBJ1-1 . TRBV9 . CASSEGGGEAFF TGTGCCAGCAGCGAGGGAGGAGGTGAAGCTTTCTTT
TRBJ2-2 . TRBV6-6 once CASSWGEATGELFF TGTGCCAGCAGTTGGGGCGAGGCCACCGGGGAGCTGTTTTTT
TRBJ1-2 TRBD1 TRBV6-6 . CASSQTTGTGVRGYTF TGTGCCAGCAGTCAGACCACCGGGACAGGGGTCCGTGGCTACACCTTC
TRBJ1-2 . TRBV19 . CASSPRTVQDGYTF TGTGCCAGTAGTCCCCGGACAGTGCAAGACGGCTACACCTTC
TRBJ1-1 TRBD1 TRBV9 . CASSAGTERNTEAFF TGTGCCAGCAGCGCGGGGACAGAGAGAAACACTGAAGCTTTCTTT
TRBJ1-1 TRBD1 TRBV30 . CAWSRQGNTEAFF TGTGCCTGGAGCAGACAGGGAAACACTGAAGCTTTCTTT
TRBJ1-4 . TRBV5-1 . CASSLGQQGGNGGGLFF TGCGCCAGCAGCTTGGGTCAGCAAGGGGGAAATGGTGGGGGACTGTTTTTT
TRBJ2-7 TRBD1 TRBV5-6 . CASSLGQGLGLTYEQYF TGTGCCAGCAGCCTGGGACAGGGGCTAGGCCTTACCTACGAGCAGTACTTC